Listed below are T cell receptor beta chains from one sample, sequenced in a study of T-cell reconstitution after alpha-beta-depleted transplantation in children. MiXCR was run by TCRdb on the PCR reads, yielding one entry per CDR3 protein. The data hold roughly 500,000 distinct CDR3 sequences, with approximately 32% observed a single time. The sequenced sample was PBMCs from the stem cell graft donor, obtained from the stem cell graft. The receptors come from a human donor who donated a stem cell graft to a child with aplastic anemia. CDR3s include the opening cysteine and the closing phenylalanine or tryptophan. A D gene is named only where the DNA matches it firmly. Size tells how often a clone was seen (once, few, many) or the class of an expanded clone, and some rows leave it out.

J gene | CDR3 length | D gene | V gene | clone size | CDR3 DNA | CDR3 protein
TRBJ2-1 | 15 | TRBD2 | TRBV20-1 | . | TGCAGTGCATACCACGGGGGGTTCTCCTACAATGAGCAGTTCTTC | CSAYHGGFSYNEQFF
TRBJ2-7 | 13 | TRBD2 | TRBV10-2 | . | TGCGCCAGCTCACTAGCGGAGAGCTACGAGCAGTACTTC | CASSLAESYEQYF
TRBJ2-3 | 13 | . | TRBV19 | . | TGTGCCAGTAGTTGGTTGAGCACAGATACGCAGTATTTT | CASSWLSTDTQYF
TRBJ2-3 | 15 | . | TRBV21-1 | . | TGTGCCAGCAGCAAAGGAACAGGTCGCACAGATACGCAGTATTTT | CASSKGTGRTDTQYF
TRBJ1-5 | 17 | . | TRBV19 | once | TGTGCCAGTAGTAAACTCCGGGACCTGAATAGCAATCAGCCCCAGCATTTT | CASSKLRDLNSNQPQHF
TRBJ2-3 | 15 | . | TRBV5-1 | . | TGCGCCAGCAGCTTTATCGGGTTAAGCACAGATACGCAGTATTTT | CASSFIGLSTDTQYF
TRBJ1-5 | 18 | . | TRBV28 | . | TGTGCCAGCACTCAAGGAAGGGCAGTGGGCGCAGGGAAGCAGCCCCAGCATTTT | CASTQGRAVGAGKQPQHF
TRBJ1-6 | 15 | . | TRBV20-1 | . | TGCAGTGCTATCCGAAGGGCAGGGGCAGGTTCACCCCTCCACTTT | CSAIRRAGAGSPLHF
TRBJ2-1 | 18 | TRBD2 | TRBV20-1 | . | TGCAGTGCTCCGACGCTAGCGGCCGGGGTGGGGACCTACAATGAGCAGTTCTTC | CSAPTLAAGVGTYNEQFF
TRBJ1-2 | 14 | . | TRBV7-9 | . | TGTGCCTACCCGGAGGCTACTCTGGGCTATGGCTACACCTTC | CAYPEATLGYGYTF
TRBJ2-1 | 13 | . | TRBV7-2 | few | TGTGCCAGCAGCTTAGGCCTGAACAATGAGCAGTTCTTC | CASSLGLNNEQFF
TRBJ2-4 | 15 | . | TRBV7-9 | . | TGTGCCAGCAGCTTCGCCCAGGCAGGGGGGAACATTCAGTACTTC | CASSFAQAGGNIQYF
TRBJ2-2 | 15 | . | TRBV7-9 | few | TGTGCCAGCAGTCCCGGGACTGGTCCCACCGGGGAGCTGTTTTTT | CASSPGTGPTGELFF
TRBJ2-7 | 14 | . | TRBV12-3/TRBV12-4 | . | TGTGCCAGCAGCCATAGCGGAGGGGGCTACGAGCAGTACTTC | CASSHSGGGYEQYF
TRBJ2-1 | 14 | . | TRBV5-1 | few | TGCGCCAGCAGCCCGCAACTTCGGGGGAATGAGCAGTTCTTC | CASSPQLRGNEQFF
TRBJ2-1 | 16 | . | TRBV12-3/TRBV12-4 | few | TGTGCCAGCAGTCATCTACTAAGCGGGCCAAACAATGAGCAGTTCTTC | CASSHLLSGPNNEQFF
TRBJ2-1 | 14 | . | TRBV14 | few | TGTGCCTCTCAGGGGAGGGGCAGGAACAATGAGCAGTTCTTC | CASQGRGRNNEQFF
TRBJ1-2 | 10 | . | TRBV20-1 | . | TGCAGTGCTGGGGACAATGGCTACACCTTC | CSAGDNGYTF
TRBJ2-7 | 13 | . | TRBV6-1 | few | TGTGCCAGCAGTGCTAGGGAACTCTACGAGCAGTACTTC | CASSARELYEQYF
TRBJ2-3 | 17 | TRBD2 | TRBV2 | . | TGTGCCAGCAGCTCCGGGACTAGCGGGTGGGGCACAGATACGCAGTATTTT | CASSSGTSGWGTDTQYF
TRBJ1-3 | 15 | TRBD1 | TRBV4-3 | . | TGCGCCAGCAGCCAAAACAGGGGTTCAGGAAACACCATATATTTT | CASSQNRGSGNTIYF
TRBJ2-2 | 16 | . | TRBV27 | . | TGTGCCAGCAGTTTTTCAAGAAGTCAATACACCGGGGAGCTGTTTTTT | CASSFSRSQYTGELFF
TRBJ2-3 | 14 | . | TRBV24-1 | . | TGTGCCACCAGTGATCCCCCCAACACAGATACGCAGTATTTT | CATSDPPNTDTQYF
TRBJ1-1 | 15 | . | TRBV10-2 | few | TGCGCCAGCAGTCCTAGGGCCGAGATGAACACTGAAGCTTTCTTT | CASSPRAEMNTEAFF
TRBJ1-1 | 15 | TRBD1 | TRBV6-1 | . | TGTGCCAGCAGCGTAAGGACAGGGGCGAACACTGAAGCTTTCTTT | CASSVRTGANTEAFF
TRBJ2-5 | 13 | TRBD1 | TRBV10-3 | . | TGTGCCATCAAGGACAGGGTATCGGAGACCCAGTACTTC | CAIKDRVSETQYF
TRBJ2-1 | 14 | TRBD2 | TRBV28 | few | TGTGCCAGCACCAGACTAGCGGGATCCCATGAGCAGTTCTTC | CASTRLAGSHEQFF
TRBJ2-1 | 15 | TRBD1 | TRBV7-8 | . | TGTGCCAGCAGCTTAGTTATCAGGGGGCTCAATGAGCAGTTCTTC | CASSLVIRGLNEQFF
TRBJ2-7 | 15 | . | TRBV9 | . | TGTGCCAGCAGCGTAGGCGACAGTATCTCCTTCGAGCAGTACTTC | CASSVGDSISFEQYF
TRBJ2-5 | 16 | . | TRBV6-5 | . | TGTGCCAGCAGTTACTCTGGGCAGGGCGGCAGGGAGACCCAGTACTTC | CASSYSGQGGRETQYF
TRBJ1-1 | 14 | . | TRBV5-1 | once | TGCGCCAGCAGCTTGGCGTCAGGCCAGCCGTGGGCTTTCTTT | CASSLASGQPWAFF